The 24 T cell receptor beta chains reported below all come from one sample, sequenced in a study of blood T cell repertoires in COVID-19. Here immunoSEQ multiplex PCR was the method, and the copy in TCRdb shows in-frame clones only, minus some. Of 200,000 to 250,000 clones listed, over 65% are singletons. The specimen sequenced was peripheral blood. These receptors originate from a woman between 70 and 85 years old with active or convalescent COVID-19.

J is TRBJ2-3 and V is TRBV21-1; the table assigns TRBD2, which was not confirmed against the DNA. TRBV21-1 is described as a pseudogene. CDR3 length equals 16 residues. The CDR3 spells CASSPGERELTDTQYF. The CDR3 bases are TGTGCCAGCAGCCCCGGAGAGCGGGAGTTAACAGATACGCAGTATTTT.

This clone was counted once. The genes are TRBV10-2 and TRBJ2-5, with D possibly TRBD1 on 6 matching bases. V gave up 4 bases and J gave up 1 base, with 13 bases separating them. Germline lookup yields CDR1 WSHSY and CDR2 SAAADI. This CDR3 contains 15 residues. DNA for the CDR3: TGCGCCAGCAGTGGGTTGGGGGCCCCCCAAGAGACCCAGTACTTC. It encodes CASSGLGAPQETQYF.

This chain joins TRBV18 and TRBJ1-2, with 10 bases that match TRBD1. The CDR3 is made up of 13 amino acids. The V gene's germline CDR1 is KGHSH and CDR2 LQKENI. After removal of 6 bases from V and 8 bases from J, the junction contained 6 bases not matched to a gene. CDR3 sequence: CASSQGQGNGYTF. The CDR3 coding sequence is TGTGCCAGCTCGCAGGGACAGGGGAACGGCTACACCTTC. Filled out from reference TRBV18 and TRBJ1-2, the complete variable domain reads NAGVMQNPRHLVRRRGQEARLRCSPMKGHSHVYWYRQLPEEGLKFMVYLQKENIIDESGMPKERFSAEFPKEGPSILRIQQVVRGDSAAYFCASSQGQGNGYTFGSGTRLTVV.

CDR3 coding DNA: TGCGCCAGCAGCTTAGCACAAAGGGGTGGCTACACCTTC. Residues: CASSLAQRGGYTF. The chain recombines TRBV5-1 with TRBJ1-2; a possible D gene is TRBD1 (5 bases). The CDR3 is made up of 13 amino acids. The V gene lost 2 bases and the J gene lost 7 bases, with 12 bases spanning the gap. Germline values: CDR1 SGHRS, CDR2 YFSETQ.

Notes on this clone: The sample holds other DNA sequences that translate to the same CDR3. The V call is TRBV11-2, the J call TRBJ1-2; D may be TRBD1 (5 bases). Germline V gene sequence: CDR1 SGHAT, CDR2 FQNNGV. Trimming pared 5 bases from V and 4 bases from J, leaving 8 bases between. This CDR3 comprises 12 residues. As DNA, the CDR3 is TGTGCCAGCAGCCTCGGGGGCTATGGCTACACCTTC. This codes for CASSLGGYGYTF.

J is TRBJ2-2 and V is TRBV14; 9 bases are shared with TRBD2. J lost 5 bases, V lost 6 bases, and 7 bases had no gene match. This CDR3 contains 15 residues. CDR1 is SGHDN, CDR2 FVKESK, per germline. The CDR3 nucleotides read TGTGCCAGCAGTCCCCGGCTAGCGGGAACCGGGGAGCTGTTTTTT. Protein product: CASSPRLAGTGELFF.

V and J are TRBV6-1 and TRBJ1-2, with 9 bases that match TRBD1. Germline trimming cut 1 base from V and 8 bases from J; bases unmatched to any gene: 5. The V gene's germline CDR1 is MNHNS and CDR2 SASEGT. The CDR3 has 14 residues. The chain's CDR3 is CASSEGTGVSGYTF. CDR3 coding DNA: TGTGCCAGCAGTGAAGGGACAGGGGTGAGCGGCTACACCTTC.

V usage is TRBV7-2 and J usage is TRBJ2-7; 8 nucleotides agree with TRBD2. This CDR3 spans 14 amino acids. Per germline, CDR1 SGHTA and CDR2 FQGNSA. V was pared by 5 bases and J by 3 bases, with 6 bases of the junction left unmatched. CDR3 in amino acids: CASSRTSFNYEQYF. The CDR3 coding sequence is TGTGCCAGCAGCCGGACTAGCTTCAACTACGAGCAGTACTTC. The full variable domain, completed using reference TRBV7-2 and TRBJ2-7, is GAGVSQSPSNKVTEKGKDVELRCDPISGHTALYWYRQSLGQGLEFLIYFQGNSAPDKSGLPSDRFSAERTGGSVSTLTIQRTQQEDSAVYLCASSRTSFNYEQYFGPGTRLTVT.

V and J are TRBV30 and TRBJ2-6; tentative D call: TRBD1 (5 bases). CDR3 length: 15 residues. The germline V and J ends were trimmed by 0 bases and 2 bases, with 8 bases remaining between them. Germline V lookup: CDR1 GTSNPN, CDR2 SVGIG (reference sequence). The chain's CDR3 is CAWSVWGAGANVLTF. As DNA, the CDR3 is TGTGCCTGGAGTGTATGGGGCGCTGGGGCCAACGTCCTGACTTTC.

The CDR3: CASSVRVTSSTDTQYF. CDR3 DNA sequence: TGTGCCAGCAGTGTTCGGGTTACGTCTAGCACAGATACGCAGTATTTT. This chain uses TRBV6-4 with TRBJ2-3; no firm D call. There are 16 residues in the CDR3. Trimming took off 4 bases at V and 0 bases at J, with 14 bases between the two ends. CDR1 is MRHNA and CDR2 is SNTAGT in the germline V gene.

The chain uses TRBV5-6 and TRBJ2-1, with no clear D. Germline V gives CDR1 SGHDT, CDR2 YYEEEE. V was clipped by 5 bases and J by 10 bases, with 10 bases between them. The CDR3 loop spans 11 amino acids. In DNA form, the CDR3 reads TGTGCCAGCAGACTATCCGGCGAGCAGTTCTTC. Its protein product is CASRLSGEQFF. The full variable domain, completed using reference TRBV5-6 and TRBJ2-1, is DAGVTQSPTHLIKTRGQQVTLRCSPKSGHDTVSWYQQALGQGPQFIFQYYEEEERQRGNFPDRFSGHQFPNYSSELNVNALLLGDSALYLCASRLSGEQFFGPGTRLTVL.

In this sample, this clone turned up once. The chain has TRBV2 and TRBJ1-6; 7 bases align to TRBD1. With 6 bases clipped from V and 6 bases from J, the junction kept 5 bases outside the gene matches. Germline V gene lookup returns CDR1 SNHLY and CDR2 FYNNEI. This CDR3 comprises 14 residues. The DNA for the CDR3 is TGTGCCAGCAGACCTCGACAGGGTAATTCACCCCTCCACTTT. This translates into CASRPRQGNSPLHF.

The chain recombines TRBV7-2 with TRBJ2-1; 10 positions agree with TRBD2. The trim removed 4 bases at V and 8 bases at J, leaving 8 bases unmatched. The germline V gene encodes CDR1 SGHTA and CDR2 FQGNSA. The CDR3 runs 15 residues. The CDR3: CASSSQAGGPDEQFF. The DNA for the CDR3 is TGTGCCAGCAGCTCTCAAGCGGGGGGGCCCGATGAGCAGTTCTTC.

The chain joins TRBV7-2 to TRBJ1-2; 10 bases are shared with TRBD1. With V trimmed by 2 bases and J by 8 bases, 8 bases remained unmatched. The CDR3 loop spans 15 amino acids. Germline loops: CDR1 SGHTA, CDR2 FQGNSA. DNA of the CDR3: TGTGCCAGCAGCTTATCATCCGACAGGGGGCTAGGCTACACCTTC. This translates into CASSLSSDRGLGYTF.

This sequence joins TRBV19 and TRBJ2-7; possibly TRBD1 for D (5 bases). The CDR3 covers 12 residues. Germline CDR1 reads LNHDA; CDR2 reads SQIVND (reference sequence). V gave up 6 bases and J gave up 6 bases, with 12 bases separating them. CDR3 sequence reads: CASSPQVGEQYF. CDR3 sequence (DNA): TGTGCCAGTAGCCCACAGGTGGGCGAGCAGTACTTC.

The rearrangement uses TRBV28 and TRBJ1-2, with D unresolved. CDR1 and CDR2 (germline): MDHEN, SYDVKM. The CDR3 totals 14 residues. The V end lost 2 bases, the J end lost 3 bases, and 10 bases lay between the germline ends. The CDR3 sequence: CASSLTPDYYGYTF. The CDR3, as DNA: TGTGCCAGCAGTTTAACTCCCGACTACTATGGCTACACCTTC.

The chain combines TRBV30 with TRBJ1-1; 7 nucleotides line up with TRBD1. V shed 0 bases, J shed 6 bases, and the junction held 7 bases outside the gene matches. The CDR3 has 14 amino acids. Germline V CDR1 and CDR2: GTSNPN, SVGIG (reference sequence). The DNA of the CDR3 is TGTGCCTGGAGTGTACTTGACAGGGAGGCTGAAGCTTTCTTT. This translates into CAWSVLDREAEAFF.

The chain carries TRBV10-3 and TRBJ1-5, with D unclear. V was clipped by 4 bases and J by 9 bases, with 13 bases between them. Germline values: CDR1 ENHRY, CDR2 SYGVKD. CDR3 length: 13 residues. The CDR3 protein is CAISGLDGGPQHF. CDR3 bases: TGTGCCATCAGTGGACTAGATGGTGGGCCCCAGCATTTT.

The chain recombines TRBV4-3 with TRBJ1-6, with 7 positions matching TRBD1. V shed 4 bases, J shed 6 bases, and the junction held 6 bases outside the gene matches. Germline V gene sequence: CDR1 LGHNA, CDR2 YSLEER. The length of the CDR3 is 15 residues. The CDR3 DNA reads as TGCGCCAGCAGCCCGGGGACAGATCCTAATTCACCCCTCCACTTT. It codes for CASSPGTDPNSPLHF.

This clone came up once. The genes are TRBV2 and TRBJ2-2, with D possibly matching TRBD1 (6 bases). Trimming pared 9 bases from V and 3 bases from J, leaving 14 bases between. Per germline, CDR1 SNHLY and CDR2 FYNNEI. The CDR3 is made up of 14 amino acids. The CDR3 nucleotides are TGTGCCAGTCGAGACAGGATATACACCGGGGAGCTGTTTTTT. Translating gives CASRDRIYTGELFF.

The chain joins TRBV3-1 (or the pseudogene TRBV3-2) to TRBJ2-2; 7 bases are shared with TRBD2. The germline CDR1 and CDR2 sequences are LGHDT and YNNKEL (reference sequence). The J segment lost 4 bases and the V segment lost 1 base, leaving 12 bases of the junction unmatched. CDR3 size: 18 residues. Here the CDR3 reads CASSQAGVSGILTGELFF. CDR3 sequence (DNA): TGTGCCAGCAGCCAAGCGGGAGTGAGCGGGATACTCACCGGGGAGCTGTTTTTT.

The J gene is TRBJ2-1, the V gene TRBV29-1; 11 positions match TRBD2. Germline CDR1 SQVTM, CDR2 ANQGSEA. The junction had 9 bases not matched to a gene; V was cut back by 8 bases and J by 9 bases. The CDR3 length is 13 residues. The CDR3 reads CSPEALAGGEQFF. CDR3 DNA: TGCAGCCCGGAGGCGCTAGCGGGGGGTGAGCAGTTCTTC.

CDR3: CASSQDGSGTYYEQYF. CDR3 DNA: TGTGCCAGCAGCCAAGATGGGAGCGGCACCTACTACGAGCAGTACTTC. The chain combines TRBV4-2 with TRBJ2-7, with D possibly being TRBD2 (5 bases). Trimming removed 0 bases from V and 3 bases from J, with 15 bases in between. The V gene's germline CDR1 is LGHNA and CDR2 YNFKEQ. The CDR3 sequence is 16 residues long.

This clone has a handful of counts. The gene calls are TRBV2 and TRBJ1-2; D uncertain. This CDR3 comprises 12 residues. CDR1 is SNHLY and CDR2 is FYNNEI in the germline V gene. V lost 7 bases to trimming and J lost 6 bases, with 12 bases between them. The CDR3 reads CASTESRHGYTF. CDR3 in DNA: TGTGCCAGCACGGAGAGCCGTCATGGCTACACCTTC.